This TCR beta chain was recovered during a study of CD8+ T cells in alopecia areata. The CDR3 is 16 residues long. V was trimmed by 7 bases and J by 1 base, leaving 17 bases between them. The V gene's germline CDR1 is LNHDA and CDR2 SQIVND (reference sequence). As to treatment: oral pan-JAK inhibitor, 5-10 mg twice daily. Investigators sorted PBMCs to obtain both CD4+ and CD8+ T cells. cDNA prepared by RNA extraction and subsequent reverse transcription served as the template for sequencing. Clones were sequenced by immunoSEQ multiplex PCR, and TCRdb holds only the in-frame ones, with some missing. Of roughly 190,000 clones detected, 50% to 60% appear once; the ten largest clones hold roughly 0.71%. As concerns this clone: The antigen remains undetermined.

Whole-study results and caveats: Significant decreases in scalp clonality and expanded CD8+ clones followed tofacitinib treatment.

V and J are TRBV19 and TRBJ2-1; a weak D match, TRBD1 (5 bases). The sequencing here drew on CD4+ T cells sorted from blood, taken at week 4, from a patient treated with tofacitinib. This sequence originates from a human donor with alopecia areata. This CDR3 reads CASTDLQGRSYNEQFF. The CDR3 DNA sequence: TGTGCCAGTACTGATCTGCAGGGAAGGTCCTACAATGAGCAGTTCTTC.